A selection of T cell receptor beta chains follows, all from one sample in a study of a mutant IDH1 vaccine in newly diagnosed glioma. Clones were sequenced by immunoSEQ multiplex PCR, and TCRdb holds only the in-frame ones, with some missing. The sample lists around 82,000 clones, more than 65% occurring once. Specimen: PBMCs, collected from a glioma patient treated with radiotherapy, temozolomide or both. All receptors derive from a man in his forties or fifties with glioma. Some clones in this sample may be carry-over from other donors' samples. The CDR3 runs from the conserved cysteine through the conserved F or W. Fields, in order: CDR3 DNA, CDR3 protein, clone size, J gene, V gene, D gene. A D gene is named only where the DNA matches it firmly. Not all rows give a size; the values are once, few, many and, for expanded clones, a class.

TGCGCCAGCAGCCTCGACTCTGGGGCCAACGTCCTGACTTTC	CASSLDSGANVLTF	NA	TRBJ2-6	TRBV4-1	NA
TGCAGCGTTGGACACTACAACACTGAAGCTTTCTTT	CSVGHYNTEAFF	few	TRBJ1-1	TRBV29-1	NA
TGTGCCAGCAGCCCGGACCGGGAAAAACTGTTTTTT	CASSPDREKLFF	NA	TRBJ1-4	TRBV14	NA
TGTGCCAGCAGTGACTCTACAGGGACCACCGGGGAGCTGTTTTTT	CASSDSTGTTGELFF	NA	TRBJ2-2	TRBV6-4	NA
TGTGCCTGGAGGGGAAACACTGAAGCTTTCTTT	CAWRGNTEAFF	NA	TRBJ1-1	TRBV30	NA
TGTGCCACGAGACAGGCCGACTCTGGAAACACCATATATTTT	CATRQADSGNTIYF	NA	TRBJ1-3	TRBV10-3	NA
TGCGCCAGCAGCCCTCCGGACCCGTCGGCTGATGAGCAGTACTTC	CASSPPDPSADEQYF	NA	TRBJ2-7	TRBV5-1	NA
TGTGCCAGCACTTTTAGCGGGGTTAACTACAATGAGCAGTTCTTC	CASTFSGVNYNEQFF	NA	TRBJ2-1	TRBV6-5	TRBD2
TGTGCCAGCAGCTTGAGAGGGGTGAATGAAAAACTGTTTTTT	CASSLRGVNEKLFF	NA	TRBJ1-4	TRBV5-6	NA
TGTGCCATCAGTGCCGGGGACGGTAGGTCTGGAAACACCATATATTTT	CAISAGDGRSGNTIYF	NA	TRBJ1-3	TRBV10-3	NA
TGCGCCAGCAGCCGAAGACAGGGAAAGGGGGGTGAAGCTTTCTTT	CASSRRQGKGGEAFF	NA	TRBJ1-1	TRBV5-1	TRBD1
TGTGCCAGCAGCCGCGGACGGCCGAACACTGAAGCTTTCTTT	CASSRGRPNTEAFF	NA	TRBJ1-1	TRBV13	NA
TGTGCCAGCAACCTTCACCTACTGAATAATTCACCCCTCCACTTT	CASNLHLLNNSPLHF	NA	TRBJ1-6	TRBV2	NA